This T cell receptor (beta chain) was captured by sequencing in a study of CD8 T cells in Susac syndrome. Unmatched junction bases numbered 7, after V lost 4 bases and J lost 5 bases. CDR1 is MGHRA, CDR2 YSYEKL, per germline. The CDR3 is 16 residues long. Random hexamers primed reverse transcription of about 0.5 to 1 ug RNA. An immunoSEQ multiplex PCR generated amplified TCR beta CDR3 products spanning 54 Vbeta and 13 Jbeta. TCRdb independently ran MiXCR on the immunoSEQ multiplex PCR reads; one entry per CDR3 protein. The top ten hold 0.15% to 0.2% of the sample, which has 160,000 or so distinct CDR3 sequences, roughly 95% seen once. Each multiple sclerosis control was a treatment-naive patient with relapsing-remitting disease that was either stable or active. Purification of the CD8+ and CD4+ T cells relied on negative isolation, and TEMRA cells underwent FACS enrichment.

Sequencing used CD8+ T cells from PBMCs. The V and J genes are TRBV4-1 and TRBJ2-1; 11 nucleotides match TRBD2. This clonotype was sampled from a human donor with multiple sclerosis. The CDR3 nucleotides read TGCGCCAGCAGCCCATCCGGGACTAGCGGCCACAATGAGCAGTTCTTC. Amino acid sequence: CASSPSGTSGHNEQFF.